What follows describes a single TCR beta chain. The antigen is not known. The data belong to a study of CXCR3-negative and CXCR3-positive naive CD8 T cells. Findings and limits, study-wide: CXCR3-positive naive cells carried more hydrophobic TRB CDR3s than CXCR3-negative naive cells did.

This CDR3 comprises 14 residues. Germline V gene lookup returns CDR1 SGHRS and CDR2 YFSETQ. UMI-labeled 5' RACE TRB cDNA libraries were prepared from the cells. For each CDR3 protein, TCRdb gives one entry from its re-call of the 5' RACE reads, without DNA. The repertoire table contains 150,000 to 180,000 distinct CDR3 sequences. This receptor was obtained from a human donor in good health. Some clones in this sample may be carry-over from other donors' samples. What was sequenced was naive CXCR3+ CD8+ T cells from blood. The subset: CD45RO-CCR7+CD27+CD95- naive CD8+ T cells expressing CXCR3 (TNR3+). The rearrangement joins TRBV5-1 to TRBJ2-3; absent DNA, TCRdb's TRBD2 call cannot be checked. The CDR3 loop reads CASSFFSGEDTQYF.